This T cell receptor (beta chain) was found in a study of cytomegalovirus exposure and HLA in healthy donors. Amplification used 60 Vbeta primers and 13 Jbeta primers. This table comes from immunoSEQ multiplex PCR, and its TCRdb copy is limited to in-frame clones, with some not included. This specimen shows about 140,000 clones; the ten leading clones hold about 0.96%. Trimming took 0 bases from V and 0 from J, leaving 6 bases between them. This CDR3 contains 14 residues. CDR1 is SGHRS and CDR2 is YFSETQ in the germline V gene. This chain joins TRBV5-1 and TRBJ1-1; D gene uncertain. The origin of this receptor is a male donor in good health and CMV-seronegative. The specimen was PBMCs. The CDR3 nucleotides read TGCGCCAGCAGCTTGGAACAGTTGAACACTGAAGCTTTCTTT. This sequence encodes CASSLEQLNTEAFF.